The 30 T cell receptor beta chains in this list originate from one sample, sequenced in a study of shared clonotypes between healthy human individuals. Naivety among CD8 cells was defined by CD45RO negativity and positive CCR7 selection, thereby excluding terminally differentiated effector memory CD45RA+ cells. Repertoires were generated with immunoSEQ multiplex PCR, while TCRdb's copy carries only in-frame clones and drops some. The sample lists some 800,000 clones; more than 85% were seen once. Sequences were obtained from naive CD8+ T cells sorted from blood. These receptors all come from a man aged 25 to 40 in good health.

The V and J genes are TRBV27 and TRBJ2-5, with 7 nucleotides matching TRBD1. The CDR3 sequence is 15 residues long. Germline CDR1 MNHEY, CDR2 SMNVEV (reference sequence). After removal of 5 bases from V and 0 bases from J, the junction contained 6 bases not matched to a gene. CDR3 in DNA: TGTGCCAGCAGTGGGACAGAAGTTTACCAAGAGACCCAGTACTTC. Translation: CASSGTEVYQETQYF.

The J gene is TRBJ1-5, the V gene TRBV6-6; no definite D call. The CDR3 runs 14 residues. The germline CDR1 and CDR2 sequences are MNHNY and SVGAGI (reference sequence). With 4 bases removed from V and 3 bases from J, the gap between germline ends came to 10 bases. The CDR3 is CASSWEGANQPQHF. In DNA form, the CDR3 reads TGTGCCAGCAGTTGGGAGGGCGCCAATCAGCCCCAGCATTTT.

The rearrangement links TRBV19 to TRBJ2-2; a weak D match, TRBD2 (5 bases). Germline CDR1 is LNHDA and CDR2 is SQIVND (reference sequence). The CDR3 has 15 amino acids. V lost 3 bases, J lost 7 bases, and 15 bases lay in between. CDR3 bases: TGTGCCAGTAGTATTGGCGGGCCCTCCTACGGGGAGCTGTTTTTT. It codes for CASSIGGPSYGELFF.

The V call is TRBV7-6, the J call TRBJ2-3; 9 nucleotides align to TRBD1. The CDR3 runs to 22 residues. CDR1 and CDR2 (germline): SGHVS, FNYEAQ. V lost 3 bases and J lost 3; bases outside the gene matches: 25. CDR3 coding DNA: TGTGCCAGCAGCTTCGGGGACAGGGAAGTCTTTTTGACAGCGGGGAATACAGATACGCAGTATTTT. The encoded protein is CASSFGDREVFLTAGNTDTQYF.

The chain's CDR3 is CASSADNTGELFF. As DNA, the CDR3 is TGTGCCAGCAGCGCCGACAACACCGGGGAGCTGTTTTTT. The chain has TRBV9 and TRBJ2-2; D ambiguous. The CDR3 is 13 residues long. Germline CDR1 SGDLS, CDR2 YYNGEE. Trimming cost V 3 bases and J 2 bases, with 5 bases left between them.

This rearrangement joins TRBV25-1 to TRBJ2-7, with TRBD2 identical over 7 bases. Germline V gene lookup returns CDR1 MGHDK and CDR2 SYGVNS. CDR3 length: 13 amino acids. V lost 3 bases to trimming and J lost 3 bases; unmatched junction nucleotides: 2. For the CDR3, the DNA is TGTGCCAGCAGTGATAGCGGGCACTACGAGCAGTACTTC. As protein: CASSDSGHYEQYF.

The gene calls are TRBV11-2 and TRBJ2-7; D not resolved. The length of the CDR3 is 14 residues. V was cut by 2 bases and J by 0 bases, with 8 bases left in between. Germline values: CDR1 SGHAT, CDR2 FQNNGV. The CDR3 coding sequence is TGTGCCAGCAGCTTAAGGAGCGCCTCCTACGAGCAGTACTTC. Translation: CASSLRSASYEQYF. Full variable domain (outside the CDR3, taken from reference TRBV11-2 and TRBJ2-7): EAGVAQSPRYKIIEKRQSVAFWCNPISGHATLYWYQQILGQGPKLLIQFQNNGVVDDSQLPKDRFSAERLKGVDSTLKIQPAKLEDSAVYLCASSLRSASYEQYFGPGTRLTVT.

V gene TRBV10-3 combines with J gene TRBJ1-1; perhaps TRBD1 as D (6 bases). The germline CDR1 and CDR2 sequences are ENHRY and SYGVKD. V lost 7 bases, J lost 3 bases, and 12 bases lay in between. The CDR3 spans 13 residues. The CDR3 spells CAITTRTDTEAFF. The CDR3 DNA reads TGTGCCATCACCACTAGGACAGACACTGAAGCTTTCTTT.

The genes are TRBV5-4 and TRBJ2-5; D is possibly TRBD1 (5 bases). The V end lost 4 bases, the J end lost 7 bases, and 8 bases lay between the germline ends. Germline V gene data show CDR1 as SGHNT and CDR2 as YYREEE (reference sequence). The CDR3 consists of 11 residues. CDR3 bases: TGTGCCAGCAGCCAAACAGGGACCCAGTACTTC. As protein: CASSQTGTQYF.

This clone has a handful of counts. The chain employs TRBV2 and TRBJ2-2, with 15 bases identical to TRBD2. After removal of 6 bases from V and 4 bases from J, the junction contained 12 bases not matched to a gene. The CDR3 consists of 19 residues. Looked up from germline, CDR1 is SNHLY and CDR2 is FYNNEI. Written as DNA, the CDR3 is TGTGCCAGCAGCCATCCCGGGACTAGCGGGAGGACAAGCACCGGGGAGCTGTTTTTT. This encodes CASSHPGTSGRTSTGELFF.

This chain links TRBV7-6 with TRBJ2-7; TRBD2 matches 9 bases. The V segment lost 5 bases and the J segment 2 bases; nucleotides outside the gene matches: 7. The CDR3 runs 15 residues. CDR1 is SGHVS and CDR2 is FNYEAQ in the germline V gene. For the CDR3, the DNA is TGTGCCAGCAGCCTCGGGACTAGCTCCCCCTACGAGCAGTACTTC. Amino acids: CASSLGTSSPYEQYF.

The genes are TRBV7-8 and TRBJ1-1; 8 nucleotides match TRBD1. The germline gives CDR1 SGHVS, CDR2 FQNEAQ. The V and J ends lost 5 bases and 0 bases, in that order; junction bases with no gene match: 5. The CDR3 totals 15 residues. The CDR3 protein is CASSPTGGMNTEAFF. Written as DNA, the CDR3 is TGTGCCAGCAGCCCTACAGGGGGAATGAACACTGAAGCTTTCTTT.

As to this clone: Different DNA sequences within this sample yield the same CDR3. The gene calls are TRBV7-9 and TRBJ1-1; the D is unclear. Germline CDR1 SEHNR, CDR2 FQNEAQ (reference sequence). The CDR3 is 13 amino acids. Trimming took off 5 bases at V and 3 bases at J, with 10 bases between the two ends. In DNA, the CDR3 is TGTGCCAGCAGCCCGCCGGGTGACACTGAAGCTTTCTTT. It specifies CASSPPGDTEAFF.

This rearrangement joins TRBV27 to TRBJ2-2; maybe TRBD2 (5 bases). Germline-derived CDR1 and CDR2 are MNHEY and SMNVEV (reference sequence). The V end was cut by 5 bases, the J end by 6 bases, with 16 bases between. The CDR3 runs to 15 residues. The CDR3 DNA sequence: TGTGCCAGCAGTAGTAACGGGAAATTCCCCGGGGAGCTGTTTTTT. Its protein product is CASSSNGKFPGELFF.

This clone was observed a few times. The chain's CDR3 is CASTYFPGTGETFF. The CDR3 bases are TGTGCCAGCACCTACTTCCCCGGGACAGGGGAAACTTTCTTT. The J gene is TRBJ1-1, the V gene TRBV6-4; 10 bases are a match to TRBD1. In germline, CDR1 is MRHNA, CDR2 SNTAGT. The J segment lost 12 bases and the V segment lost 7 bases, leaving 14 bases of the junction unmatched. The CDR3 has 14 amino acids.

J is TRBJ2-6 and V is TRBV29-1; 10 bases line up with TRBD1. This CDR3 is 16 amino acids long. CDR1 is SQVTM, CDR2 ANQGSEA, per germline. Trimming at V came to 8 bases and at J to 0 bases, leaving 7 bases not matched to a gene. The CDR3 nucleotides read TGCAGCACTCAGACAGGGGGCCTCTCTGGGGCCAACGTCCTGACTTTC. This gives the protein CSTQTGGLSGANVLTF.

The genes are TRBV27 and TRBJ2-2; the match to TRBD2 covers 9 bases. V dropped 1 base and J dropped 5; count of bases not matched to a gene: 5. Per germline, CDR1 MNHEY and CDR2 SMNVEV (reference sequence). CDR3 size: 16 residues. In nucleotides, the CDR3 is TGTGCCAGCAGTTTATTAGCGGGAGTGGGGACCGGGGAGCTGTTTTTT. Its translation: CASSLLAGVGTGELFF.

This chain links TRBV28 with TRBJ2-7, with TRBD1 as a possible D gene (6 bases). The V gene lost 1 base and the J gene lost 3 bases, with 13 bases spanning the gap. The CDR3 is made up of 15 amino acids. Per the germline V gene, CDR1 is MDHEN and CDR2 is SYDVKM. The CDR3 sequence: CASSLSGQLLYEQYF. CDR3 nucleotides: TGTGCCAGCAGTTTATCCGGACAGCTTCTCTACGAGCAGTACTTC.

This clone was counted a few times. V usage is TRBV7-9 and J usage is TRBJ1-5; possibly TRBD1 for D (6 bases). The CDR3 extends over 16 amino acids. V lost 1 base to trimming and J lost 4 bases, with 14 bases between them. In germline, CDR1 is SEHNR, CDR2 FQNEAQ (reference sequence). DNA for the CDR3: TGTGCCAGCAGCTTAGACCGATTAACAGGGAATCAGCCCCAGCATTTT. It codes for CASSLDRLTGNQPQHF.

This sequence joins TRBV7-9 and TRBJ1-3; D is uncertain. Germline V CDR1 and CDR2: SEHNR, FQNEAQ (reference sequence). The CDR3 consists of 11 residues. Trimming pared 8 bases from V and 4 bases from J, leaving 6 bases between. The CDR3 nucleotides are TGTGCCAGCTTACAGGGAAACACCATATATTTT. Translated, it gives CASLQGNTIYF.

The chain employs TRBV7-8 and TRBJ2-7; D possibly matches TRBD1 or TRBD2 (6 bases each). The V end lost 2 bases, the J end lost 0 bases, and 17 bases lay between the germline ends. Germline CDR1 SGHVS, CDR2 FQNEAQ. The CDR3 totals 17 residues. This CDR3 reads CASSLREDRLASYEQYF. CDR3 nucleotides: TGTGCCAGCAGCTTAAGGGAGGACAGATTAGCCTCCTACGAGCAGTACTTC.

As for this clone: Other DNA variants within this sample encode the same CDR3. The chain combines TRBV9 with TRBJ2-2, with unresolved D. V lost 0 bases and J 4 bases, leaving 4 bases between the germline ends. Per germline, CDR1 SGDLS and CDR2 YYNGEE. The CDR3 is 13 residues long. The CDR3 sequence: CASSVDSTGELFF. The CDR3 nucleotides read TGTGCCAGCAGCGTAGACAGCACCGGGGAGCTGTTTTTT.

The chain combines TRBV5-8 with TRBJ1-5; D call uncertain. The ends were cut back, 4 bases at V and 4 bases at J, with 6 bases in the middle. Germline CDR1 is SGHTS and CDR2 is YDEGEE. CDR3 length: 12 residues. The chain's CDR3 is CASSLRNQPQHF. CDR3 sequence (DNA): TGTGCCAGCAGCCTCAGAAATCAGCCCCAGCATTTT.

The rearrangement joins TRBV28 to TRBJ1-4; D perhaps matches TRBD1 (5 bases). The CDR3 totals 15 residues. Germline V gene lookup returns CDR1 MDHEN and CDR2 SYDVKM. V dropped 10 bases and J dropped 1 base, with 16 bases sitting between them. CDR3 region: CAITDRRETNEKLFF. CDR3 in DNA: TGTGCCATTACCGACAGACGGGAAACTAATGAAAAACTGTTTTTT. The variable domain in full, with the rest retrieved from reference TRBV28 and TRBJ1-4, is DVKVTQSSRYLVKRTGEKVFLECVQDMDHENMFWYRQDPGLGLRLIYFSYDVKMKEKGDIPEGYSVSREKKERFSLILESASTNQTSMYLCAITDRRETNEKLFFGSGTQLSVL.

The chain links TRBV29-1 to TRBJ2-7, with D possibly TRBD1 on 6 matching bases. The CDR3 has 13 residues. V was trimmed by 8 bases and J by 2 bases, leaving 16 bases between them. From germline, CDR1 is SQVTM and CDR2 ANQGSEA. The CDR3 protein is CSFRTATAYEQYF. The CDR3 bases are TGCAGCTTCCGGACAGCGACCGCCTACGAGCAGTACTTC.

The chain couples TRBV4-1 to TRBJ2-3, with D tentatively TRBD2 (6 bases). The CDR3 has 16 amino acids. The ends were cut back, 1 base at V and 3 bases at J, with 14 bases in the middle. Germline V gene data show CDR1 as MGHRA and CDR2 as YSYEKL. CDR3 sequence reads: CASSQVEGVGTDTQYF. The CDR3 region has the DNA TGCGCCAGCAGCCAAGTGGAGGGAGTGGGTACAGATACGCAGTATTTT.

The V and J genes are TRBV2 and TRBJ2-7; TRBD1 aligns across 9 bases. CDR1 is SNHLY and CDR2 is FYNNEI in the germline V gene. Trimming took 10 bases from V and 6 from J; bases not matched to a gene: 7. The length of the CDR3 is 12 residues. As DNA, the CDR3 is TGTGCCATCCGGGACAGGGTTTTCGAGCAGTACTTC. Protein: CAIRDRVFEQYF.

The chain carries TRBV7-9 and TRBJ1-4; the D gene is possibly TRBD1 (5 bases). Germline loops: CDR1 SEHNR, CDR2 FQNEAQ (reference sequence). V gave up 1 base and J gave up 8 bases, with 14 bases separating them. This CDR3 has 15 amino acids. CDR3 nucleotides: TGTGCCAGCAGCTTAGATCCTGAGGCAGGGGAAAAACTGTTTTTT. Translating gives CASSLDPEAGEKLFF.

The chain uses TRBV11-2 and TRBJ2-7; 11 bases agree with TRBD2. Germline V CDR1 and CDR2: SGHAT, FQNNGV. The CDR3 covers 14 residues. V shed 7 bases, J shed 3 bases, and the junction held 5 bases outside the gene matches. DNA of the CDR3: TGTGCCAGCATACTAGGGACTAGCGGCTACGAGCAGTACTTC. Encoded protein: CASILGTSGYEQYF.

The rearrangement uses TRBV9 and TRBJ2-5; 14 positions agree with TRBD2. V dropped 4 bases and J dropped 5; count of bases not matched to a gene: 7. The length of the CDR3 is 16 residues. Looked up from germline, CDR1 is SGDLS and CDR2 is YYNGEE. The CDR3 loop reads CASSKGTSGSRETQYF. The CDR3 DNA reads as TGTGCCAGCAGCAAAGGGACTAGCGGGAGTAGGGAGACCCAGTACTTC.